Shown below are 21 T cell receptor beta chains from a single sample sequenced in a study of blood T cell dynamics during melanoma immunotherapy. The time point denotes: week 3, after first cycle of checkpoint inhibitor. Data came from immunoSEQ multiplex PCR; TCRdb stores just in-frame clones and leaves some out. The repertoire holds about 11,000 clones, with approximately 80% as singletons. Source: blood, taken from a patient treated with checkpoint blockade. These receptors all come from a human donor with melanoma.

This clone was counted between two and nine times. The chain links TRBV5-4 to TRBJ1-1; D unclear. This CDR3 contains 11 residues. CDR1 is SGHNT, CDR2 YYREEE, per germline (reference sequence). V was pared by 3 bases and J by 7 bases, with 7 bases between. CDR3 amino acids: CASSYGREAFF. The CDR3 region has the DNA TGTGCCAGCAGCTACGGACGTGAAGCTTTCTTT.

This clone was seen more than once but under ten times. The genes are TRBV18 and TRBJ1-1, with D maybe TRBD1 (5 bases). The ends were cut back, 0 bases at V and 4 bases at J, with 15 bases in the middle. The CDR3 contains 16 residues. The germline gives CDR1 KGHSH, CDR2 LQKENI. The DNA for the CDR3 is TGTGCCAGCTCACCACCGGGGAGAGGGGCCCTCACTGAAGCTTTCTTT. This codes for CASSPPGRGALTEAFF. Full variable domain (rest looked up from reference TRBV18 and TRBJ1-1): NAGVMQNPRHLVRRRGQEARLRCSPMKGHSHVYWYRQLPEEGLKFMVYLQKENIIDESGMPKERFSAEFPKEGPSILRIQQVVRGDSAAYFCASSPPGRGALTEAFFGQGTRLTVV.

The V and J genes are TRBV7-9 and TRBJ2-1, with D tentatively TRBD1 (5 bases). The V gene lost 2 bases and the J gene lost 4 bases, with 18 bases spanning the gap. This CDR3 has 17 residues. The germline CDR1 and CDR2 sequences are SEHNR and FQNEAQ (reference sequence). DNA of the CDR3: TGTGCCAGCAGCTTACCCTACAGGTTACGACCATACAATGAGCAGTTCTTC. Protein sequence: CASSLPYRLRPYNEQFF.

The chain has TRBV28 and TRBJ2-7, with a possible D match to TRBD1 (6 bases). CDR3 length equals 15 residues. Deletions cut 5 bases from V and 6 bases from J, with 20 bases between. Germline lookup yields CDR1 MDHEN and CDR2 SYDVKM. CDR3 region: CASSRGKGVRSEQYF. In DNA, the CDR3 is TGTGCCAGCAGTCGAGGCAAGGGGGTAAGAAGCGAGCAGTACTTC.

This clone occurred once. The chain links TRBV6-5 to TRBJ2-2; D may be TRBD2 (6 bases). V was shortened by 2 bases and J by 4 bases, with 11 bases between the two germline ends. The CDR3 has 15 residues. Germline-derived CDR1 and CDR2 are MNHEY and SVGAGI. CDR3 DNA: TGTGCCAGCAGTTACGATCGGAGGGGCACCGGGGAGCTGTTTTTT. Protein product: CASSYDRRGTGELFF.

The chain is built from TRBV9 and TRBJ2-2, with D possibly being TRBD1 or TRBD2 (6 bases each). Trimming left V 3 bases short and J 3 bases short, with 15 bases between. CDR3 size: 16 residues. The V gene's germline CDR1 is SGDLS and CDR2 YYNGEE. CDR3 nucleotides: TGTGCCAGCAGCGCCCCGGGGGCAGGAGACACCGGGGAGCTGTTTTTT. Encoded protein: CASSAPGAGDTGELFF. The variable domain in full, with the rest retrieved from reference TRBV9 and TRBJ2-2, is DSGVTQTPKHLITATGQRVTLRCSPRSGDLSVYWYQQSLDQGLQFLIQYYNGEERAKGNILERFSAQQFPDLHSELNLSSLELGDSALYFCASSAPGAGDTGELFFGEGSRLTVL.

V is TRBV27 and J is TRBJ1-4; D possibly corresponds to TRBD1 (6 bases). Germline V CDR1 and CDR2: MNHEY, SMNVEV (reference sequence). The CDR3 spans 15 residues. Trimming left V 5 bases short and J 8 bases short, with 18 bases between. The CDR3 here is CASSIEWGAGEKLFF. Written as DNA, the CDR3 is TGTGCCAGCAGTATAGAATGGGGGGCAGGAGAAAAACTGTTTTTT. Based on the CDR3 plus reference TRBV27 and TRBJ1-4, the full variable domain is EAQVTQNPRYLITVTGKKLTVTCSQNMNHEYMSWYRQDPGLGLRQIYYSMNVEVTDKGDVPEGYKVSRKEKRNFPLILESPSPNQTSLYFCASSIEWGAGEKLFFGSGTQLSVL.

CDR3 bases: TGCGCCAGCAGCTTACCGAGTGGGGACGAGCAGTACTTC. As protein: CASSLPSGDEQYF. The V gene is TRBV5-1, the J gene TRBJ2-7; D gene ambiguous. The ends were cut back, 2 bases at V and 5 bases at J, with 11 bases in the middle. CDR3 length: 13 amino acids. Germline V gene data show CDR1 as SGHRS and CDR2 as YFSETQ.

The rearrangement uses TRBV29-1 and TRBJ2-2; D tentatively fits TRBD1 or TRBD2 (5 bases each). CDR3 size: 14 residues. Deletions cut 1 base from V and 4 bases from J, with 10 bases between. CDR1 is SQVTM and CDR2 is ANQGSEA in the germline V gene. CDR3 in amino acids: CSVEGGAGTGELFF. CDR3 in DNA: TGCAGCGTTGAAGGGGGCGCGGGCACCGGGGAGCTGTTTTTT.

The rearrangement joins TRBV19 to TRBJ2-3; TRBD2 matches 9 bases. V gave up 6 bases and J gave up 4 bases; unmatched junction bases: 5. Germline CDR1 LNHDA, CDR2 SQIVND (reference sequence). This CDR3 region has 14 residues. The CDR3 region is CASRNSGGADTQYF. The CDR3 DNA reads TGTGCCAGTAGAAATAGCGGGGGAGCAGATACGCAGTATTTT. Full variable domain (missing parts from reference TRBV19 and TRBJ2-3): DGGITQSPKYLFRKEGQNVTLSCEQNLNHDAMYWYRQDPGQGLRLIYYSQIVNDFQKGDIAEGYSVSREKKESFPLTVTSAQKNPTAFYLCASRNSGGADTQYFGPGTRLTVL.

This sequence joins TRBV5-5 and TRBJ1-5; D unresolved. V was trimmed by 0 bases and J by 7 bases, leaving 14 bases between them. This CDR3 has 15 amino acids. Germline V lookup: CDR1 SGHKS, CDR2 YYEKEE (reference sequence). DNA for the CDR3: TGTGCCAGCAGCTTGGGGGTTATCTCGGGGCAGCCCCAGCATTTT. As protein: CASSLGVISGQPQHF.

The chain links TRBV28 to TRBJ2-6, with 7 bases lining up with TRBD1. V shed 2 bases, J shed 0 bases, and the junction held 4 bases outside the gene matches. From germline, CDR1 is MDHEN and CDR2 SYDVKM. The CDR3 contains 17 residues. The CDR3 sequence is CASSLLGQRSGANVLTF. CDR3 nucleotide sequence: TGTGCCAGCAGTTTACTGGGACAGCGCTCTGGGGCCAACGTCCTGACTTTC.

This clone showed up just once. The DNA of the CDR3 is TGTGCCAGCAGTGTGCGGGGTTTCAGCAATCAGCCCCAGCATTTT. As protein: CASSVRGFSNQPQHF. The rearrangement links TRBV6-1 to TRBJ1-5; D ambiguous. The germline CDR1 and CDR2 sequences are MNHNS and SASEGT. Trimming cost V 4 bases and J 1 base, with 11 bases left between them. This CDR3 has 15 amino acids.

The rearrangement uses TRBV19 and TRBJ1-5; no definite D call. The CDR3 is 16 residues long. Looked up from germline, CDR1 is LNHDA and CDR2 is SQIVND (reference sequence). V shed 4 bases and J shed 3 bases, with 16 bases lying between them. Here the CDR3 DNA reads TGTGCCAGTAGTAGCGGAAAGCAGGTTAACAATCAGCCCCAGCATTTT. Translating it yields CASSSGKQVNNQPQHF.

V usage is TRBV7-9 and J usage is TRBJ1-4; a possible D gene is TRBD1 (5 bases). V was pared by 5 bases and J by 0 bases, with 13 bases between. This CDR3 has 16 residues. Germline CDR1 is SEHNR and CDR2 is FQNEAQ (reference sequence). CDR3 loop: CASSPTTGATNEKLFF. The CDR3 DNA is TGTGCCAGCAGCCCAACTACAGGAGCAACTAATGAAAAACTGTTTTTT.

The chain recombines TRBV10-1 with TRBJ2-2; D perhaps matches TRBD2 (6 bases). The germline V gene encodes CDR1 WNHNN and CDR2 SYGVQD (reference sequence). The V and J ends lost 2 bases and 5 bases respectively, with 15 bases between them. CDR3 length: 16 residues. The CDR3 sequence is CASSEKVGSGTGELFF. CDR3 DNA sequence: TGCGCCAGCAGTGAGAAGGTCGGGAGTGGAACCGGGGAGCTGTTTTTT.

In this sample, this clone turned up a few times. V usage is TRBV29-1 and J usage is TRBJ2-5; no firm D call. V lost 2 bases and J lost 5, with 9 bases in between. Germline V gives CDR1 SQVTM, CDR2 ANQGSEA. The CDR3 runs to 12 residues. CDR3 in amino acids: CSVENVGETQYF. The CDR3 DNA is TGCAGCGTTGAAAACGTGGGGGAGACCCAGTACTTC.

V usage is TRBV7-2 and J usage is TRBJ1-4; no clear D gene. This CDR3 region has 14 residues. V was pared by 1 base and J by 7 bases, with 10 bases between. The V gene's germline CDR1 is SGHTA and CDR2 FQGNSA. The chain's CDR3 is CASSLGTDTEKLFF. DNA for the CDR3: TGTGCCAGCAGCTTAGGGACGGATACTGAAAAACTGTTTTTT. The whole variable domain, filled in from reference TRBV7-2 and TRBJ1-4, reads GAGVSQSPSNKVTEKGKDVELRCDPISGHTALYWYRQSLGQGLEFLIYFQGNSAPDKSGLPSDRFSAERTGGSVSTLTIQRTQQEDSAVYLCASSLGTDTEKLFFGSGTQLSVL.

This rearrangement joins TRBV7-9 to TRBJ2-1; D gene ambiguous. This CDR3 region has 15 residues. V was trimmed by 4 bases and J by 3 bases, leaving 13 bases between them. The germline gives CDR1 SEHNR, CDR2 FQNEAQ (reference sequence). The CDR3: CASSSPDQNYNEQFF. CDR3 DNA sequence: TGTGCCAGCAGCTCCCCGGATCAAAACTACAATGAGCAGTTCTTC.

V gene TRBV6-1 combines with J gene TRBJ1-1; D might be TRBD1 (5 bases). The V gene's germline CDR1 is MNHNS and CDR2 SASEGT. CDR3 length: 16 residues. Trimming took off 3 bases at V and 4 bases at J, with 18 bases between the two ends. CDR3 amino acids: CASSDWGMGRSTEAFF. The DNA for the CDR3 is TGTGCCAGCAGTGATTGGGGGATGGGGCGGAGCACTGAAGCTTTCTTT.

The V call is TRBV6-6, the J call TRBJ2-2, with D unclear. Per germline, CDR1 MNHNY and CDR2 SVGAGI (reference sequence). V was cut by 8 bases and J by 0 bases, with 10 bases left in between. The CDR3 spans 14 residues. The CDR3 DNA is TGTGCCAGCCGGCCCCGTCCGAACACCGGGGAGCTGTTTTTT. Protein product: CASRPRPNTGELFF.